This T cell receptor beta chain is drawn from a study of T cell responses to AZD1222 COVID-19 vaccine. Study details: Pooling was applied to second doses at about 4 or about 12 weeks. Findings and caveats of the study: White British people made up most donors, females outnumbered males, and clonal diversity was possibly underestimated. Only 6 or 7 AZD1222 recipients tested seropositive at baseline.

With 1 base removed from V and 2 bases from J, the gap between germline ends came to 9 bases. Germline V gene lookup returns CDR1 SGHNT and CDR2 YENEEA. The CDR3 has 15 residues. Measured with immunoSEQ multiplex PCR; TCRdb has only the in-frame clones, and not every one. The sample has over 150,000 clones, 85% to 90% seen once; the top ten hold roughly 6.5%. In the case of this clone: Its antigen is unknown.

The genes are TRBV11-3 and TRBJ2-1; no clear D gene. This sequence originates from an adult in good health. Sequencing was performed on peripheral blood, taken on day 0 of AZD1222 vaccination. The CDR3 loop is CASSLGGRTYNEQFF. CDR3 coding DNA: TGTGCCAGCAGCTTAGGTGGCCGGACCTACAATGAGCAGTTCTTC.